The sample holds one count of the clone carrying this TCR beta chain. Antigen specificity is unknown. The record originates from a study of radiation and T cells in renal cell carcinoma. Study background: Nephrectomy followed 15 Gy stereotactic body radiation by 4 weeks. Study outcomes and limitations: Top tumor clonotypes rose in blood 2 weeks post-radiation, then contracted.

Sequenced by immunoSEQ multiplex PCR; TCRdb stores in-frame clones only, minus some. This table has some 95,000 clones, less than 90% appearing once. The time point was: baseline pretreatment blood. Treatment specified: 15 Gy SBRT to primary tumor, nephrectomy 4 weeks later. After SBRT, blood was collected at 2 and 4 weeks, plus baseline. This renal cell carcinoma was of the clear cell type. The CDR3 consists of 15 residues. Trimming pared 2 bases from V and 2 bases from J, leaving 10 bases between. Looked up from germline, CDR1 is MDHEN and CDR2 is SYDVKM. The TCR comes from a middle-aged man with renal cell carcinoma. The specimen was blood, collected from a patient whose treatment included radiotherapy and nephrectomy. The chain has TRBV28 and TRBJ1-3; TRBD1 might be the D (6 bases). The CDR3 region has the DNA TGTGCCAGCAGTTTAGGAGGGGGAGCTGGAAACACCATATATTTT. It translates to CASSLGGGAGNTIYF. The full variable domain, completed using reference TRBV28 and TRBJ1-3, is DVKVTQSSRYLVKRTGEKVFLECVQDMDHENMFWYRQDPGLGLRLIYFSYDVKMKEKGDIPEGYSVSREKKERFSLILESASTNQTSMYLCASSLGGGAGNTIYFGEGSWLTVV.